A single sample gave rise to the 26 T cell receptor beta chains below, sequenced in a study of blood T cell repertoires in COVID-19. Libraries were prepared by immunoSEQ multiplex PCR; TCRdb keeps only in-frame clonotypes and omits some of them. The data hold about 280,000 clones, with 80% to 90% observed a single time. Sequenced input: peripheral blood. These receptors came from a woman aged 70-85 years with COVID-19, enrolled during active disease.

J is TRBJ1-1 and V is TRBV5-1; 7 bases fit TRBD1. The CDR3 sequence is 15 residues long. V dropped 4 bases and J dropped 2; count of bases not matched to a gene: 8. Per the germline V gene, CDR1 is SGHRS and CDR2 is YFSETQ. The CDR3 DNA is TGCGCCAGCAGCCCCCCCCGACAGGGTAACACTGAAGCTTTCTTT. It translates to CASSPPRQGNTEAFF.

This chain connects TRBV20-1 to TRBJ1-5; D remains ambiguous. This CDR3 has 13 residues. Trimming cost V 3 bases and J 7 bases, with 13 bases left between them. Germline-derived CDR1 and CDR2 are DFQATT and SNEGSKA (reference sequence). The CDR3 protein is CSASGLARQPQHF. The CDR3 nucleotides are TGCAGTGCTAGTGGATTAGCGCGGCAGCCCCAGCATTTT.

This rearrangement joins TRBV30 to TRBJ1-1; TRBD1 agrees at 9 bases. Germline CDR1 reads GTSNPN; CDR2 reads SVGIG (reference sequence). The CDR3 runs to 13 residues. Trimming at V came to 4 bases and at J to 4 bases, leaving 4 bases not matched to a gene. The CDR3 reads CAWNSDRGTEAFF. CDR3 sequence (DNA): TGTGCCTGGAACTCGGACAGGGGCACTGAAGCTTTCTTT. Combining the CDR3 with reference TRBV30 and TRBJ1-1 gives the whole variable domain SQTIHQWPATLVQPVGSPLSLECTVEGTSNPNLYWYRQAAGRGLQLLFYSVGIGQISSEVPQNLSASRPQDRQFILSSKKLLLSDSGFYLCAWNSDRGTEAFFGQGTRLTVV.

V is TRBV7-8 and J is TRBJ2-5, with 10 bases that match TRBD2. The trim removed 1 base at V and 2 bases at J, leaving 10 bases unmatched. The CDR3 runs to 18 residues. Germline CDR1 reads SGHVS; CDR2 reads FQNEAQ. CDR3 residues: CASSLGRASGGLQETQYF. The CDR3 DNA reads as TGTGCCAGCAGCTTAGGTCGGGCTAGCGGGGGACTTCAAGAGACCCAGTACTTC.

In this sample, this clone turned up a few times. The gene calls are TRBV19 and TRBJ1-6; TRBD1 matches 7 bases. CDR1 is LNHDA and CDR2 is SQIVND in the germline V gene (reference sequence). The CDR3 has 13 residues. Trimming at V came to 9 bases and at J to 8 bases, leaving 7 bases not matched to a gene. The CDR3 region has the DNA TGTGCCAGCCGGGACAGCCGATATTCACCCCTCCACTTT. It translates to CASRDSRYSPLHF.

The chain joins TRBV13 to TRBJ2-7; 10 nucleotides match TRBD1. Germline assignment: CDR1 PRHDT and CDR2 FYEKMQ (reference sequence). The CDR3 consists of 17 residues. With V trimmed by 1 base and J by 5 bases, 11 bases remained unmatched. The CDR3 spells CASSLAFSETGGDEQYF. The CDR3 region has the DNA TGTGCCAGCAGCTTAGCCTTTAGTGAGACAGGGGGCGACGAGCAGTACTTC. Looking up the rest from reference TRBV13 and TRBJ2-7 gives the full variable domain: AAGVIQSPRHLIKEKRETATLKCYPIPRHDTVYWYQQGPGQDPQFLISFYEKMQSDKGSIPDRFSAQQFSDYHSELNMSSLELGDSALYFCASSLAFSETGGDEQYFGPGTRLTVT.

The chain recombines TRBV4-3 with TRBJ2-1; the D is unclear. Trimming removed 1 base at V and 0 bases at J, with 7 bases between. The CDR3 is made up of 15 amino acids. Germline CDR1 and CDR2: LGHNA and YSLEER. CDR3 DNA sequence: TGCGCCAGCAGCCAAGGACTGAGCTCCTACAATGAGCAGTTCTTC. It is translated as CASSQGLSSYNEQFF.

This chain's CDR3 is CASSRQGSGAFF. CDR3 coding DNA: TGTGCCAGCAGCCGACAGGGTTCGGGAGCTTTCTTT. This rearrangement joins TRBV7-9 to TRBJ1-1, with 7 bases that match TRBD1. The trim removed 5 bases at V and 10 bases at J, leaving 7 bases unmatched. Per germline, CDR1 SEHNR and CDR2 FQNEAQ (reference sequence). CDR3 size: 12 residues.

V is TRBV14 and J is TRBJ1-1, with D hard to call. Per germline, CDR1 SGHDN and CDR2 FVKESK. The CDR3 is 12 residues long. Trimming pared 0 bases from V and 6 bases from J, leaving 5 bases between. The CDR3 sequence: CASSQDRSEAFF. CDR3 coding DNA: TGTGCCAGCAGCCAAGACAGGTCTGAAGCTTTCTTT.

The chain combines TRBV27 with TRBJ1-5, with D unclear. V was pared by 6 bases and J by 4 bases, with 7 bases between. CDR3 length: 12 residues. Germline V lookup: CDR1 MNHEY, CDR2 SMNVEV (reference sequence). CDR3 nucleotides: TGTGCCAGCAGGCACGGGAATCAGCCCCAGCATTTT. This sequence encodes CASRHGNQPQHF.

The chain couples TRBV11-2 to TRBJ1-6, with a weak D call TRBD1 (5 bases). Trimming removed 1 base from V and 6 bases from J, with 13 bases in between. Germline assignment: CDR1 SGHAT and CDR2 FQNNGV. This CDR3 spans 16 amino acids. In DNA, the CDR3 is TGTGCCAGCAGCTTAGGGATGGGGGGACCTAATTCACCCCTCCACTTT. Translating gives CASSLGMGGPNSPLHF.

The J gene is TRBJ1-2, the V gene TRBV5-8; perhaps TRBD1 as D (6 bases). Trimming pared 5 bases from V and 2 bases from J, leaving 13 bases between. The CDR3 length is 14 residues. Germline lookup yields CDR1 SGHTS and CDR2 YDEGEE. CDR3 nucleotide sequence: TGTGCCAGCAGTCAAGACGGGACAAACTATGGCTACACCTTC. Residues: CASSQDGTNYGYTF.

CDR3 amino acids: CAWSQDYEQYF. The CDR3 DNA reads as TGTGCCTGGAGTCAGGACTACGAGCAGTACTTC. V usage is TRBV30 and J usage is TRBJ2-7; D not certain. Trimming cost V 2 bases and J 3 bases, with 5 bases left between them. This CDR3 is built from 11 residues. The V gene's germline CDR1 is GTSNPN and CDR2 SVGIG (reference sequence).

This chain joins TRBV20-1 and TRBJ2-7, with D maybe TRBD2 (5 bases). The CDR3 consists of 11 residues. Trimming took off 8 bases at V and 2 bases at J, with 10 bases between the two ends. Germline values: CDR1 DFQATT, CDR2 SNEGSKA (reference sequence). This CDR3 is CSLASAYEQYF. Here the CDR3 DNA reads TGCAGTCTAGCCAGCGCCTACGAGCAGTACTTC.

The chain is built from TRBV2 and TRBJ2-5; D may be TRBD2 (6 bases). With 3 bases removed from V and 5 bases from J, the gap between germline ends came to 7 bases. The germline V gene has CDR1 SNHLY and CDR2 FYNNEI. The CDR3 length is 12 residues. The CDR3 DNA reads TGTGCCAGCAGTGATCGGGAGGAGACCCAGTACTTC. Residues: CASSDREETQYF.

This sequence joins TRBV4-3 and TRBJ1-2, with a tentative D call TRBD1 (6 bases). Germline CDR1 is LGHNA and CDR2 is YSLEER. The V end was cut by 0 bases, the J end by 6 bases, with 20 bases between. CDR3 size: 17 residues. The CDR3: CASSQDPSGQTGDGYTF. DNA of the CDR3: TGCGCCAGCAGCCAAGACCCCTCCGGACAGACAGGTGATGGCTACACCTTC.

The chain joins TRBV7-2 to TRBJ1-2; D gene uncertain. The CDR3 has 15 amino acids. The germline V gene encodes CDR1 SGHTA and CDR2 FQGNSA. The V end was cut by 0 bases, the J end by 4 bases, with 12 bases between. CDR3 coding DNA: TGTGCCAGCAGCTTAGCGCAAACAGCCACCTATGGCTACACCTTC. This translates into CASSLAQTATYGYTF.

J is TRBJ2-7 and V is TRBV6-5; perhaps TRBD1 as D (5 bases). This CDR3 comprises 15 residues. Germline CDR1 and CDR2: MNHEY and SVGAGI. Trimming shortened V by 2 bases and J by 1 base, and 12 bases separated the two germline ends. CDR3 residues: CASSYLTGGSYEQYF. As DNA, the CDR3 is TGTGCCAGCAGTTACCTCACAGGCGGTTCCTACGAGCAGTACTTC.

The chain combines TRBV23-1 with TRBJ2-7; TRBD2 matches at 8 bases. TRBV23-1 is treated as an ORF (open reading frame) with a function not yet certain. This CDR3 comprises 17 residues. V shed 2 bases and J 0 bases; nucleotides not matched to a gene: 9. CDR3 nucleotide sequence: TGCGCCAGCAGTCAAAGGAATAGCGGGGACCTCTCCTACGAGCAGTACTTC. Its translation: CASSQRNSGDLSYEQYF.

The J gene is TRBJ2-3, the V gene TRBV4-1; D is unclear. V was shortened by 4 bases and J by 4 bases, with 18 bases between the two germline ends. The CDR3 loop spans 16 amino acids. Germline V gene lookup returns CDR1 MGHRA and CDR2 YSYEKL. For the CDR3, the DNA is TGCGCCAGCAGCCGGGTCCTAGACCCCAACGCAGATACGCAGTATTTT. Translation gives CASSRVLDPNADTQYF.

This chain uses TRBV7-9 with TRBJ1-2; 7 bases align to TRBD1. With 4 bases clipped from V and 4 bases from J, the junction kept 3 bases outside the gene matches. The CDR3 is made up of 13 amino acids. CDR1 is SEHNR, CDR2 FQNEAQ, per germline (reference sequence). CDR3 protein: CASSYRDSYGYTF. In DNA, the CDR3 is TGTGCCAGCAGCTACCGGGACAGCTATGGCTACACCTTC.

The V gene is TRBV5-4, the J gene TRBJ2-2; D is unclear. The CDR3 totals 13 residues. From germline, CDR1 is SGHNT and CDR2 YYREEE (reference sequence). The V end was cut by 4 bases, the J end by 4 bases, with 8 bases between. In DNA form, the CDR3 reads TGTGCCAGCAGCACCCGAGGCACCGGGGAGCTGTTTTTT. Protein product: CASSTRGTGELFF.

The chain recombines TRBV19 with TRBJ1-3; perhaps TRBD1 as D (5 bases). With 5 bases removed from V and 0 bases from J, the gap between germline ends came to 8 bases. Germline CDR1 reads LNHDA; CDR2 reads SQIVND (reference sequence). The CDR3 consists of 14 residues. The CDR3 reads CASSWGGSGNTIYF. The CDR3 nucleotides read TGTGCCAGTAGTTGGGGGGGCTCTGGAAACACCATATATTTT.

About this clone: Other DNA variants within this sample encode the same CDR3. J is TRBJ1-2 and V is TRBV6-5; possible D gene TRBD1, 6 bases. Germline V gene sequence: CDR1 MNHEY, CDR2 SVGAGI. This CDR3 has 13 residues. Trimming took off 4 bases at V and 2 bases at J, with 8 bases between the two ends. In nucleotides, the CDR3 is TGTGCCAGCAGTTCACAGGGCAACTATGGCTACACCTTC. The encoded protein is CASSSQGNYGYTF.

V and J are TRBV18 and TRBJ1-2; D uncertain. Between the trimmed V and J ends, which lost 6 bases and 8 bases, there was a span of 16 bases. The CDR3 sequence is 13 residues long. CDR1 and CDR2 from the germline V gene are KGHSH and LQKENI. CDR3 coding DNA: TGTGCCAGCTCCCTAGAGTCTCCTGGGGGCTACACCTTC. Translation gives CASSLESPGGYTF. The variable domain in full, with the rest retrieved from reference TRBV18 and TRBJ1-2, is NAGVMQNPRHLVRRRGQEARLRCSPMKGHSHVYWYRQLPEEGLKFMVYLQKENIIDESGMPKERFSAEFPKEGPSILRIQQVVRGDSAAYFCASSLESPGGYTFGSGTRLTVV.

The J gene is TRBJ2-2, the V gene TRBV27; TRBD2 matches 16 bases. CDR1 MNHEY and CDR2 SMNVEV come from the germline V gene (reference sequence). The V segment lost 5 bases and the J segment 7 bases; nucleotides outside the gene matches: 10. This CDR3 contains 18 residues. CDR3 loop: CASSPWGLAGGSGGELFF. CDR3 DNA: TGTGCCAGCAGTCCCTGGGGACTAGCGGGGGGGTCTGGCGGGGAGCTGTTTTTT.